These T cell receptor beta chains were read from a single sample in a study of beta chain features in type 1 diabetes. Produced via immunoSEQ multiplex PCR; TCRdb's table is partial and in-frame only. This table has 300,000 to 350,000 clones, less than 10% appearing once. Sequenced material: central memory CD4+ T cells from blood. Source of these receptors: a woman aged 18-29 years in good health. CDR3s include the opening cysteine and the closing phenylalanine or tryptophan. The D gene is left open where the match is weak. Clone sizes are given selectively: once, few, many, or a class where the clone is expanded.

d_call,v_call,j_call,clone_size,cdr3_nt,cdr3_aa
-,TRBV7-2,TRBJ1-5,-,TGTGCCAGCAGCTTAGCGGGCAATGTGGCAAATCAGCCCCAGCATTTT,CASSLAGNVANQPQHF
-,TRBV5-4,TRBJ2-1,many,TGTGCCAGCAGCTCGGGAAGCCTAAATGAGCAGTTCTTC,CASSSGSLNEQFF
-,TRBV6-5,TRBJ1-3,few,TGTGCCAGCAGTGCTCAGAGGATCTCTGGAAACACCATATATTTT,CASSAQRISGNTIYF
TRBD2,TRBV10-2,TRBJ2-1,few,TGCGCCAGCACTATAGCGGGAGTAAACAATGAGCAGTTCTTC,CASTIAGVNNEQFF
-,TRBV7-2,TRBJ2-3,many,TGTGCCAGCAGCCCAGATGGGAGTCATACGCAGTATTTT,CASSPDGSHTQYF
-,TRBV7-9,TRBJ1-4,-,TGTGCCAGCAGCTTCGGGAGCGTCTTTCAAGGGGAAAAACTGTTTTTT,CASSFGSVFQGEKLFF
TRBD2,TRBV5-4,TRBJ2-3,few,TGTGCCAGCAGCCCGCTAGCGGGTTCAACAGATACGCAGTATTTT,CASSPLAGSTDTQYF
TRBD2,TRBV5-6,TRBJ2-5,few,TGTGCCAGCAGCTTGGGACTAGCCCAAGAGACCCAGTACTTC,CASSLGLAQETQYF
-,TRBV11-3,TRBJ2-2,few,TGTGCCAGCAGCCACAGGCCCGGGGAGCTGTTTTTT,CASSHRPGELFF
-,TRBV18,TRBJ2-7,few,TGTGCCAGCTCGCACAGTGTATACGAGCAGTACTTC,CASSHSVYEQYF
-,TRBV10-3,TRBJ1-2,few,TGTGCCATCAGTGACCTGAATAATAACTATGGCTACACCTTC,CAISDLNNNYGYTF
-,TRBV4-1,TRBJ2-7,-,TGCGCCAGCAGCCAAGTGGGGATGGGGGAGCAGTACTTC,CASSQVGMGEQYF
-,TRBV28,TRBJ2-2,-,TGTGCCAGCAGTCACACCGGGGAGCTGTTTTTT,CASSHTGELFF
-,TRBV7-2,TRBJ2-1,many,TGTGCCAGCAGTCCCTACCTACTCAATGAGCAGTTCTTC,CASSPYLLNEQFF
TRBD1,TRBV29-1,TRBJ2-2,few,TGCAGCGTTGGCTCGGGACAGGGGACCGGGGAGCTGTTTTTT,CSVGSGQGTGELFF
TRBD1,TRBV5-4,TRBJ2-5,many,TGTGCCAGCAGCACAACAGGGGACCAAGAGACCCAGTACTTC,CASSTTGDQETQYF
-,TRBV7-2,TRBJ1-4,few,TGTGCCAGCAGCTTGGCCAGGGAAAATGAAAAACTGTTTTTT,CASSLARENEKLFF
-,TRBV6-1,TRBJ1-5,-,TGTGCCAGCACCCCAAACAGAAATCAGCCCCAGCATTTT,CASTPNRNQPQHF
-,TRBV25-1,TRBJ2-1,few,TGTGCCAGCAGTCCCCAGGACTTAACTCCCTACAATGAGCAGTTCTTC,CASSPQDLTPYNEQFF
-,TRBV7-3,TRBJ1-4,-,TGTGCCAGCAGAAGCTCCGGGACGGCTAATGAAAAACTGTTTTTT,CASRSSGTANEKLFF
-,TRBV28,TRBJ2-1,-,TGTGCCAGCAGTTCAACAGGGATCTCCTACAATGAGCAGTTCTTC,CASSSTGISYNEQFF
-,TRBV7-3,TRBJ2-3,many,TGTGCCAGCAGCTTAAACCCCACAGATACGCAGTATTTT,CASSLNPTDTQYF
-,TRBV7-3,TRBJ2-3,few,TGTGCCAGCAGCCTCCCTAGCACAGATACGCAGTATTTT,CASSLPSTDTQYF
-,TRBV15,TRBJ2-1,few,TGTGCCACCAGCAGAGATCGTGGGGGGACCTCCTACAATGAGCAGTTCTTC,CATSRDRGGTSYNEQFF
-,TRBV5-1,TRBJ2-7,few,TGCGCCAGCAGCTTGTGGACCGGTTCCTCCTACGAGCAGTACTTC,CASSLWTGSSYEQYF
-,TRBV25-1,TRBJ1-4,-,TGTGCCAGCAGCCTCGGCCTGGGGGGAGCCTATAATGAAAAACTGTTTTTT,CASSLGLGGAYNEKLFF
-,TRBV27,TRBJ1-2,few,TGTGCCAGCAGTCTCTCCTTTCCCCGACAGAATGCTAACTATGGCTACACCTTC,CASSLSFPRQNANYGYTF
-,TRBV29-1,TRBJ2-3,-,TGCAGCGTTGAACGGTCTAGCGGCACAGATACGCAGTATTTT,CSVERSSGTDTQYF
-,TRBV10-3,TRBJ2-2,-,TGTGCCATCAGTGACGTGACACCACCCTTCACCGGGGAGCTGTTTTTT,CAISDVTPPFTGELFF
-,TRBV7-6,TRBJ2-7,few,TGTGCCAGCAGCTCGGGGCTCGAGCAGTACTTC,CASSSGLEQYF
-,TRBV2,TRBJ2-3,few,TGTGCCAGCAAACTCAGGGTCCCTGGGGATACGCAGTATTTT,CASKLRVPGDTQYF
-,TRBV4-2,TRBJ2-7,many,TGTGCCAGCAGCCAAGTTCACAGGGTCCTTCAAGAGCAGTACTTC,CASSQVHRVLQEQYF
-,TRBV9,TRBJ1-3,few,TGTGCCAGCAGCTCCCCAAGGGGGGGGTTAGGAAACACCATATATTTT,CASSSPRGGLGNTIYF
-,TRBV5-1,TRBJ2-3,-,TGCGCCAGCACCAGACGGGCGTCCGGGAGCAATAAAGATACGCAGTATTTT,CASTRRASGSNKDTQYF
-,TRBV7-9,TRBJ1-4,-,TGTGCCAGCAGCTTGGGCGCACCAGTTGAAAAACTGTTTTTT,CASSLGAPVEKLFF
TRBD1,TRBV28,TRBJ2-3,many,TGTGCCAGCAGTTGGGACCCCTATAGGGGGCACACAGATACGCAGTATTTT,CASSWDPYRGHTDTQYF
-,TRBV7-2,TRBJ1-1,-,TGTGCCAGCAGCCCCTTGGTGGGGGGGGGAACTGAAGCTTTCTTT,CASSPLVGGGTEAFF
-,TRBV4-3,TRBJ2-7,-,TGCGCCAGCAGCCAACAAACCACTAGGGGGGAGCAGTACTTC,CASSQQTTRGEQYF
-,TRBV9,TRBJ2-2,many,TGTGCCAGCAGCCCCCGTTATTCCGGGGAGCTGTTTTTT,CASSPRYSGELFF
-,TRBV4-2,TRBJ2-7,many,TGTGCCAGCAGCCAAGAACTAGGAATAGGCGAGCAGTACTTC,CASSQELGIGEQYF